Presented here are 6 T cell receptor beta chains from one specimen sequenced in a study of T cell clonality in common variable immunodeficiency. Clones were read by immunoSEQ multiplex PCR, and TCRdb kept only the in-frame ones, dropping some. This repertoire lists around 40,000 clones without singletons; 5% to 6.5% sits in the top ten. These TCRs' antigens remain unknown. Study-wide findings and caveats: Reportedly, TCR beta sequences from common variable immunodeficiency showed fewer deletions and N-nucleotide insertions.

The sequenced material came from peripheral blood mononuclear cells. The receptors stem from a human donor with common variable immunodeficiency.

This clone has a count of ten or more. The missing CDR3 end, 3 residues past where the read stops, is filled in from the germline J gene. This chain joins TRBV30 and TRBJ2-3, with TRBD1 as a possible D gene (6 bases). Trimming shortened V by 2 bases and J by 2 bases, and 11 bases separated the two germline ends. The CDR3 has 14 residues. Germline CDR1 is GTSNPN and CDR2 is SVGIG (reference sequence). The chain's CDR3 is CAWSTGQFTDTQYF. Incomplete CDR3 DNA: TGTGCCTGGAGTACCGGACAGTTCACAGATACG.

This clone has a count of ten or more. The CDR3 end lies 3 residues beyond the end of the read and is filled in from the germline J gene. This chain uses TRBV2 with TRBJ2-2, with D possibly being TRBD1 (5 bases). The CDR3 extends over 15 amino acids. Per the germline V gene, CDR1 is SNHLY and CDR2 is FYNNEI. Trimming pared 10 bases from V and 7 bases from J, leaving 22 bases between. This CDR3 is CATQTPQGGSGELFF. The CDR3 DNA, read in part, is TGTGCCACCCAAACCCCCCAGGGCGGAAGCGGGGAG.

This clone was detected many times. The read finishes 3 residues shy of the CDR3 end, and the germline J gene is used to complete it. This chain joins TRBV20-1 and TRBJ2-5; D is possibly TRBD1 or TRBD2 (5 bases each). The CDR3 consists of 14 residues. V was clipped by 5 bases and J by 0 bases, with 13 bases between them. Germline V gene sequence: CDR1 DFQATT, CDR2 SNEGSKA (reference sequence). The CDR3 sequence: CSAPTEGYQETQYF. CDR3 DNA (partial): TGCAGTGCTCCGACAGAGGGGTACCAAGAGACC.

This clone was seen more than once but under ten times. The read halts 3 residues ahead of the CDR3 end, with the missing end drawn from the germline J gene. The chain recombines TRBV18 with TRBJ1-4, with D unresolved. This CDR3 region has 14 residues. Trimming took 3 bases from V and 7 from J, leaving 12 bases between them. The V gene's germline CDR1 is KGHSH and CDR2 LQKENI. The CDR3 loop is CASSPVGLGEKLFF. CDR3 DNA (partial): TGTGCCAGCTCACCCGTAGGACTTGGTGAAAAA.

A remark on this clone: The sequence runs out 3 residues before the end of the CDR3; the remainder is reconstructed from the germline J gene. The chain joins TRBV2 to TRBJ2-3; 8 bases agree with TRBD2. CDR1 SNHLY and CDR2 FYNNEI come from the germline V gene. CDR3 size: 15 residues. V lost 8 bases, J lost 4 bases, and 11 bases stayed unmatched. This CDR3 is CASGWRTSSADTQYF. CDR3 DNA (partial): TGTGCCAGCGGCTGGAGGACTAGCTCCGCAGATACG.

This clone was counted at least ten times. The read ends 3 residues early relative to the CDR3; the germline J gene fills the gap. The rearrangement joins TRBV19 to TRBJ2-2; TRBD2 might be the D (7 bases). Deletions cut 7 bases from V and 1 base from J, with 16 bases between. This CDR3 region has 16 residues. The V gene's germline CDR1 is LNHDA and CDR2 SQIVND (reference sequence). CDR3 sequence reads: CASNSGGGLNTGELFF. The covered CDR3 bases are TGTGCCAGTAATTCAGGCGGGGGCCTGAACACCGGGGAG.